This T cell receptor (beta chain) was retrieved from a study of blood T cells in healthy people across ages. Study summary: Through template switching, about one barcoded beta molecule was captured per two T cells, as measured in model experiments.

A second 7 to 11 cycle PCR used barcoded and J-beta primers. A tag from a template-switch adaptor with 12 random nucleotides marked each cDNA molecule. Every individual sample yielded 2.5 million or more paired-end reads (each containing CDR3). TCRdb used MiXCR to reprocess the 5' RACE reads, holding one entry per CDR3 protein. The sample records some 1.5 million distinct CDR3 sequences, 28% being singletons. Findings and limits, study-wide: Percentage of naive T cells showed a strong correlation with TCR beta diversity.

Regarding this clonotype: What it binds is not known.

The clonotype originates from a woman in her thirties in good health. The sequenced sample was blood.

The CDR3 DNA is TGCGCCAGCAGGCCAGGGGTGGGAGCCAATGAGCAGTTCTTC. This sequence encodes CASRPGVGANEQFF. This chain uses TRBV5-1 with TRBJ2-1; tentatively, D is TRBD1 (6 bases). Trimming pared 5 bases from V and 6 bases from J, leaving 15 bases between. The length of the CDR3 is 14 residues. Germline-derived CDR1 and CDR2 are SGHRS and YFSETQ.